These T cell receptor beta chains were read from a single sample in a study of regulatory T cells in long-lasting Graves disease. MiXCR was run by TCRdb on the multiplex PCR reads, yielding one entry per CDR3 protein. Counted here are roughly 420,000 distinct CDR3 sequences, roughly 17% occurring once; the ten biggest clones make up 20% to 25%. This same sample was also taken into another study, of T cells in Graves' hyperthyroidism and ophthalmopathy.

This specimen consisted of peripheral blood mononuclear cells (PBMCs), obtained at new diagnosis, from a patient treated with antithyroid drugs. These receptor sequences come from a woman aged 18-29 years with Graves disease. Each CDR3 is given with its conserved first and last residue. The D gene is left open where the match is weak. Some rows have no size entry. The others give once, few or many, or a class for an expanded clone.

size: few; D: NA; length: 15; J: TRBJ1-4; V: TRBV6-1; DNA: TGTGCCAGCAGTCCGGACTCAGGGTGGGCTGAAAAACTGTTTTTT; CDR3: CASSPDSGWAEKLFF
size: many; D: NA; length: 14; J: TRBJ2-5; V: TRBV13; DNA: TGTGCCAGCAGCTTACAGAAAGGGAGACAGACCCAGTACTTC; CDR3: CASSLQKGRQTQYF
size: many; D: NA; length: 18; J: TRBJ1-5; V: TRBV20-1; DNA: TGCAGTGCCGACTCATCATTTACCCGGGACACCTTCAATCAGCCCCAGCATTTT; CDR3: CSADSSFTRDTFNQPQHF
size: few; D: NA; length: 11; J: TRBJ2-7; V: TRBV6-1; DNA: TGCGCCAGCAGTGTCAGCCGCGAGCAGTACTTC; CDR3: CASSVSREQYF
size: many; D: TRBD1; length: 18; J: TRBJ1-5; V: TRBV30; DNA: TGTGCCTGGAGTCATGGTCGGCCACTGACAGGGACCAATCAGCCCCAGCATTTT; CDR3: CAWSHGRPLTGTNQPQHF
size: few; D: NA; length: 13; J: TRBJ2-1; V: TRBV7-9; DNA: TGTGCCAGCAGCGACGCCGGGGACAATGAGCAGTTCTTC; CDR3: CASSDAGDNEQFF
size: many; D: NA; length: 13; J: TRBJ2-7; V: TRBV7-8; DNA: TGTGCCAGCAGCTCGTCGACAGACTACGAGCAGTACTTC; CDR3: CASSSSTDYEQYF
size: NA; D: TRBD1; length: 15; J: TRBJ1-2; V: TRBV7-9; DNA: TGTGCCAGCAGCTCGACAGGGGTGTTCACCTATGGCTACACCTTC; CDR3: CASSSTGVFTYGYTF
size: few; D: TRBD1; length: 18; J: TRBJ2-6; V: TRBV30; DNA: TGTGCCTGGACCTCGGGGACAGGAAAATCTGGGGTTGCCAACGTCCTGACTTTC; CDR3: CAWTSGTGKSGVANVLTF
size: many; D: NA; length: 13; J: TRBJ1-1; V: TRBV7-6; DNA: TGTGCCAGCAGCTCTGGACAAGGTCGGGGAGCTTTCTTT; CDR3: CASSSGQGRGAFF
size: NA; D: NA; length: 11; J: TRBJ2-1; V: TRBV7-9; DNA: TGTGCCAGCAGCGGGGGGGCGGGATTACTCTTC; CDR3: CASSGGAGLLF
size: few; D: NA; length: 15; J: TRBJ1-5; V: TRBV6-2/TRBV6-3; DNA: TGTGCCAGCCGCCAACAGGGACATAGCAATCAGCCCCAGCATTTT; CDR3: CASRQQGHSNQPQHF
size: many; D: TRBD2; length: 14; J: TRBJ2-7; V: TRBV7-2; DNA: TGTGCCAGCAGCTTAAGCGGGAGCAGGCTCGAGCAGTACTTC; CDR3: CASSLSGSRLEQYF
size: many; D: NA; length: 14; J: TRBJ2-3; V: TRBV6-5; DNA: TGTGCCAGCAGTTCAAATGGTGCTAAAGATACGCAGTATTTT; CDR3: CASSSNGAKDTQYF
size: few; D: TRBD2; length: 14; J: TRBJ2-1; V: TRBV7-2; DNA: TGTGCCAGCAGCTTCCTAGCGGGACTTTATGAGCAGTTCTTC; CDR3: CASSFLAGLYEQFF
size: many; D: NA; length: 17; J: TRBJ1-6; V: TRBV28; DNA: TGTGCCAGCAGTCCCTCCGCGGCGGGGGACTATAATTCACCCCTCCACTTT; CDR3: CASSPSAAGDYNSPLHF
size: NA; D: TRBD1; length: 16; J: TRBJ1-5; V: TRBV13; DNA: TGTGCCAGCAGCTTCGGGACAGGGGGGGGCAATCAGCCCCAGCATTTT; CDR3: CASSFGTGGGNQPQHF
size: many; D: TRBD2; length: 15; J: TRBJ2-7; V: TRBV7-2; DNA: TGTGCCAGCAGTCTGGGGACTAGCGGGAGAAGCGAGCAGTACTTC; CDR3: CASSLGTSGRSEQYF
size: NA; D: TRBD1; length: 15; J: TRBJ1-4; V: TRBV27; DNA: TGTGCCAGCAGTTCTGACAGGGGTTTACGGGAAAAACTGTTTTTT; CDR3: CASSSDRGLREKLFF
size: many; D: NA; length: 15; J: TRBJ2-5; V: TRBV24-1; DNA: TGTGCCACCAGTGATTTGTCGTTTGGCCAAGAGACCCAGTACTTC; CDR3: CATSDLSFGQETQYF
size: many; D: TRBD1; length: 17; J: TRBJ2-1; V: TRBV7-6; DNA: TGTGCCAGCAGCTTAGCGGTAGGGACAGGGGGGATCAATGAGCAGTTCTTC; CDR3: CASSLAVGTGGINEQFF
size: NA; D: TRBD1; length: 11; J: TRBJ2-7; V: TRBV6-1; DNA: TGTGCCAGCAGTGCCGGGACAGGGAGAACCTTC; CDR3: CASSAGTGRTF
size: many; D: TRBD2; length: 13; J: TRBJ2-3; V: TRBV29-1; DNA: TGCAGCGTTGGGACTAGCGGGACAGATACGCAGTATTTT; CDR3: CSVGTSGTDTQYF
size: few; D: TRBD1; length: 15; J: TRBJ1-2; V: TRBV20-1; DNA: TGCAGTGCTAGTCTTCGAGGGGGACAGGGGCACGGCTACACCTTC; CDR3: CSASLRGGQGHGYTF
size: few; D: NA; length: 13; J: TRBJ1-4; V: TRBV30; DNA: TGTGCCTGGAGTCCGGGACATCGTGAAAAACTGTTTTTT; CDR3: CAWSPGHREKLFF
size: many; D: NA; length: 13; J: TRBJ2-7; V: TRBV7-9; DNA: TGTGCCAGCAGCTTAGCGCTCGGGGACGAGCAGTACTTC; CDR3: CASSLALGDEQYF
size: NA; D: NA; length: 13; J: TRBJ1-5; V: TRBV19; DNA: TGTGCCAGTAACTCGGAGGTTACTCAGCCCCAGCATTTT; CDR3: CASNSEVTQPQHF
size: many; D: NA; length: 17; J: TRBJ2-1; V: TRBV6-1; DNA: TGTGCCAGCAGTGAAGGGGTGGCGGGATTTTTAAACAATGAGCAGTTCTTC; CDR3: CASSEGVAGFLNNEQFF
size: NA; D: NA; length: 14; J: TRBJ2-7; V: TRBV10-3; DNA: TGTGCCATCAGTGAGCCGGAGGAGACCTACGAGCAGTACTTC; CDR3: CAISEPEETYEQYF
size: many; D: NA; length: 13; J: TRBJ2-1; V: TRBV29-1; DNA: TGCAGCGTTGACTACGCATCCTACAATGAGCAGTTCTTC; CDR3: CSVDYASYNEQFF
size: NA; D: NA; length: 16; J: TRBJ1-1; V: TRBV7-9; DNA: TGTGCCAGCAGCTTAGAATATCCACCCAAGGGGCCTGAAGCTTTCTTT; CDR3: CASSLEYPPKGPEAFF
size: NA; D: TRBD1; length: 13; J: TRBJ1-5; V: TRBV5-1; DNA: TGCGCCAGCAGCTTCACAGGGGATCAGCCCCAGCATTTT; CDR3: CASSFTGDQPQHF
size: NA; D: TRBD2; length: 14; J: TRBJ2-5; V: TRBV5-1; DNA: TGCGCCAGCAGCTTGGCTAGCGGGTGGGAGACCCAGTACTTC; CDR3: CASSLASGWETQYF
size: many; D: TRBD2; length: 14; J: TRBJ2-7; V: TRBV6-2/TRBV6-3; DNA: TGTGCCAGCAAAAGGGCGGGAGTCGCCTACGAGCAGTACTTC; CDR3: CASKRAGVAYEQYF
size: few; D: TRBD1; length: 16; J: TRBJ1-5; V: TRBV6-7; DNA: TGTGCCAGCAGTCCAGGCATCGCGGGACAGGTGTGCCCCCAGCATTTT; CDR3: CASSPGIAGQVCPQHF
size: few; D: TRBD1; length: 17; J: TRBJ2-6; V: TRBV29-1; DNA: TGCAGCGTGGCCGGGACAGGGAGGTCCTCTGGGGCCAACGTCCTGACTTTC; CDR3: CSVAGTGRSSGANVLTF
size: NA; D: TRBD2; length: 18; J: TRBJ2-3; V: TRBV28; DNA: TGTGCCAGCGAAGACGGGACTAGCGGGAGAGCTAGCACAGATACGCAGTATTTT; CDR3: CASEDGTSGRASTDTQYF
size: NA; D: NA; length: 15; J: TRBJ1-4; V: TRBV9; DNA: TGTGCCAGCAGCGTAGAAGCCGGGGGGGGTCGAAAACTGTTTTTT; CDR3: CASSVEAGGGRKLFF
size: NA; D: NA; length: 16; J: TRBJ1-5; V: TRBV5-8; DNA: TGTGCCAGCAGCTTGAGGGTGGGGGGGGGCGATCAGCCCCAGCATTTT; CDR3: CASSLRVGGGDQPQHF
size: NA; D: TRBD1; length: 16; J: TRBJ1-4; V: TRBV27; DNA: TGTGCCAGCAGTTCGCGATCCGGGACAGGGAATGAAAAACTGTTTTTT; CDR3: CASSSRSGTGNEKLFF
size: many; D: TRBD1; length: 15; J: TRBJ2-7; V: TRBV6-1; DNA: TGTGCCAGCAGTCTTGGGACAGGGAAATCCTACGAGCAGTACTTC; CDR3: CASSLGTGKSYEQYF
size: few; D: NA; length: 15; J: TRBJ2-1; V: TRBV11-2; DNA: TGTGCCAGCAGCTTAGGGATTGCCTCCTACAATGAGCAGTTCTTC; CDR3: CASSLGIASYNEQFF
size: NA; D: NA; length: 15; J: TRBJ1-3; V: TRBV5-4; DNA: TGTGCCAGCAGCCTAATGTCCCACTCTGGAAACACCATATATTTT; CDR3: CASSLMSHSGNTIYF
size: few; D: NA; length: 13; J: TRBJ2-1; V: TRBV29-1; DNA: TGCAGCGTTGAACCCGAGGGGTGGTCTGAGCAGTTCTTC; CDR3: CSVEPEGWSEQFF
size: few; D: TRBD1; length: 16; J: TRBJ2-4; V: TRBV15; DNA: TGTGCCACCAGGGCTCTATCCTTGACAGGGGGAAGCATTCAGTACTTC; CDR3: CATRALSLTGGSIQYF
size: few; D: NA; length: 13; J: TRBJ1-1; V: TRBV19; DNA: TGTGCCAGTAGTTCGACCCCGACCCCTGAAGCTTTCTTT; CDR3: CASSSTPTPEAFF
size: NA; D: NA; length: 14; J: TRBJ2-7; V: TRBV6-1; DNA: TGTGCCAGCATCTTAGGAGGGGGGACATACGAGCAGTACTTC; CDR3: CASILGGGTYEQYF
size: many; D: NA; length: 10; J: TRBJ2-7; V: TRBV20-1; DNA: TGCAGTGCTAGTACTCGCGAGCAGTACTTC; CDR3: CSASTREQYF
size: few; D: TRBD2; length: 17; J: TRBJ2-1; V: TRBV5-1; DNA: TGCGCCAGCAGCTCGGCCCGGGTAGCGGGAGGCCTGGATGAGCAGTTCTTC; CDR3: CASSSARVAGGLDEQFF
size: NA; D: TRBD2; length: 16; J: TRBJ2-7; V: TRBV7-6; DNA: TGTGCCAGCAGCCAGCTGGCAGCGGGAGGGCCGGGGGAGCAGTACTTC; CDR3: CASSQLAAGGPGEQYF
size: many; D: TRBD1; length: 16; J: TRBJ2-1; V: TRBV7-2; DNA: TGTGCCAGCAGCTTAGGGGACAGGGGGCACCACAATGAGCAGTTCTTC; CDR3: CASSLGDRGHHNEQFF
size: few; D: NA; length: 11; J: TRBJ2-7; V: TRBV5-6; DNA: TGTGCCAGCAGCTTTCTTCGCGAGCAGTACTTC; CDR3: CASSFLREQYF
size: many; D: TRBD2; length: 21; J: TRBJ2-2; V: TRBV24-1; DNA: TGTGCCACCAGTGATGCTCCGCCGGGACTAGCGGCAGCCGTGAACACCGGGGAGCTGTTTTTT; CDR3: CATSDAPPGLAAAVNTGELFF